This entry is about one TCR beta chain. This clonotype was counted many times. No cognate antigen has been identified for it. Qualities for individual bases were not recorded, and no much larger clone is one base off. These data come from a study of CD8 T cells in ankylosing spondylitis (dated by TCRdb to between 2016 and 2019). With regard to the full study: The study set out to find disease-linked TCR variants by profiling T cell receptor beta repertoires in ankylosing spondylitis patients and healthy donors. Peripheral blood was sampled, and synovial fluid was additionally collected from ankylosing spondylitis patients. The full study cohort was made up of about two dozen ankylosing spondylitis patients and about a hundred healthy donors.

Instrument used: Illumina HiSeq 2500. Quantitative 5'-RACE with molecular barcodes was used to prepare TCR beta libraries. Regarding the original processing steps: A new computational method, built on a probabilistic model of VDJ rearrangement, was used to identify disease-linked TCR variants. TCRdb reprocessing: public reads trimmed at Q25 with fastp, clones called with MiXCR, in-frame beta chains kept. Every entry covers one CDR3 protein and lists the most common genes and DNA from its rows. These V and J calls derive from TCRdb rather than the authors' analysis. The sample data list under 250,000 distinct CDR3 sequences, and about 7.3% of these were observed just once. 14% of the sample is in the top ten clones. The CDR3 runs 16 residues from the cysteine to the phenylalanine. The read is trimmed to its CDR3 DNA, 48 bases read in frame from base 1. The germline V gene provides CDR1 MDHEN and CDR2 SYDVKM. Relative to germline, V is 0 bases shorter and J is 6 bases shorter, with 14 bases between their ends.

Results the study describes overall, beyond this receptor: In peripheral blood, the disease-linked clones were found at relatively low frequencies and had a CD8+ phenotype. Blood from ankylosing spondylitis patients appeared to be characterized by a TCR beta motif composed of eight or nine highly homologous amino acid variants. Some motif variants had previously been reported in the synovial fluid and blood of reactive arthritis patients, which suggests shared mechanisms of disease initiation. According to the report, matched synovial fluid samples from ankylosing spondylitis patients were significantly enriched for the disease-linked clones.

This receptor was taken from a male donor with ankylosing spondylitis. The sequence is built from TRBV28 and TRBJ2-2; a tentative D match to TRBD1 spans 7 bases. Sequenced sample: blood, either unsorted or a sorted T cell fraction (not recorded which). The CDR3 reads as follows: CASSLWEGALSGELFF. DNA sequence: TGTGCCAGCAGTTTATGGGAGGGGGCACTGTCCGGGGAGCTGTTTTTT. With the rest looked up from the reference TRBV28 and TRBJ2-2 genes rather than sequenced, the full variable domain is DVKVTQSSRYLVKRTGEKVFLECVQDMDHENMFWYRQDPGLGLRLIYFSYDVKMKEKGDIPEGYSVSREKKERFSLILESASTNQTSMYLCASSLWEGALSGELFFGEGSRLTVL.